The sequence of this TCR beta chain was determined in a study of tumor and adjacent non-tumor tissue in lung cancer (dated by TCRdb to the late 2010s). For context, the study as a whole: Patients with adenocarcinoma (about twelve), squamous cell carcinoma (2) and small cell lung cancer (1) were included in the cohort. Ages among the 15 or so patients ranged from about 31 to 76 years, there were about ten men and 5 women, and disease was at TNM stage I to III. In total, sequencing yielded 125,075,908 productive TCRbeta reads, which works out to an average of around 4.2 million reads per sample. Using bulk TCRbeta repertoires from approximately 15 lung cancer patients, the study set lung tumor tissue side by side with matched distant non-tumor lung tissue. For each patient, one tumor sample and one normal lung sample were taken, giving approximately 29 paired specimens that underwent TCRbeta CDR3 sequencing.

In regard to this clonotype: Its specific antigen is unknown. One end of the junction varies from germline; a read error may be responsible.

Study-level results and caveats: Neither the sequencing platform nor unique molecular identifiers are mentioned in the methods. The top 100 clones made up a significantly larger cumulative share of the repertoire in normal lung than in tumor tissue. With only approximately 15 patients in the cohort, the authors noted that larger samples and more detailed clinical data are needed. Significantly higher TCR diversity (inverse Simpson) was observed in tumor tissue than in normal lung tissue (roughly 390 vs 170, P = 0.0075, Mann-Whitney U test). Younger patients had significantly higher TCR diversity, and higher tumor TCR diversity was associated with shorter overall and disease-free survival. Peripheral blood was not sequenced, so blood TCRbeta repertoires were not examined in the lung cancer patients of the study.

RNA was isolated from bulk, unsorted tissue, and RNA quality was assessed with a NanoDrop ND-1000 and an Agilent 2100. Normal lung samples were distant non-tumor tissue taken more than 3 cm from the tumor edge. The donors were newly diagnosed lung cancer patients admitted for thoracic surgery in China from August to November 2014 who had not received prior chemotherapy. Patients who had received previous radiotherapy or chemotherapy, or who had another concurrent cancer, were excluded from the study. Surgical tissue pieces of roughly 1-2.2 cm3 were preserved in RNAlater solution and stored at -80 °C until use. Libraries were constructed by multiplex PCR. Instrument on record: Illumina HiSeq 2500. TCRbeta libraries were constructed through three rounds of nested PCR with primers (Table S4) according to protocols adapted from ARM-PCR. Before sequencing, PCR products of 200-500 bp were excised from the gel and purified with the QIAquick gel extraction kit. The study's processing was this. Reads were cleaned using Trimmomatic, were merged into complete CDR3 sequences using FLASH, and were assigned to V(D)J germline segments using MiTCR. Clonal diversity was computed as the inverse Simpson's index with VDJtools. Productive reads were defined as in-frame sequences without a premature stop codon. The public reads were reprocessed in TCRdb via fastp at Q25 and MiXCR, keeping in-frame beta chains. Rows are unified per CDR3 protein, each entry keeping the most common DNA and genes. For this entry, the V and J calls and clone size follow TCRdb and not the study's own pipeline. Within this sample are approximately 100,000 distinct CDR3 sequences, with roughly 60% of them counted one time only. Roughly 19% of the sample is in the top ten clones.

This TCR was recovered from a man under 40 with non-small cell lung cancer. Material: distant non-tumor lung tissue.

The CDR3 protein is CASSRRSNKQFF. The nucleotide sequence reads TGTGCAAGCAGCCGGCGATCCAATAAGCAGTTCTTC. The chain is encoded by TRBV12-3 or TRBV12-4 joined to TRBJ2-1; the D gene remains uncertain. The CDR3 numbers 12 residues from cysteine through phenylalanine. The kept DNA is CDR3 alone, 36 bases in frame from the first base.